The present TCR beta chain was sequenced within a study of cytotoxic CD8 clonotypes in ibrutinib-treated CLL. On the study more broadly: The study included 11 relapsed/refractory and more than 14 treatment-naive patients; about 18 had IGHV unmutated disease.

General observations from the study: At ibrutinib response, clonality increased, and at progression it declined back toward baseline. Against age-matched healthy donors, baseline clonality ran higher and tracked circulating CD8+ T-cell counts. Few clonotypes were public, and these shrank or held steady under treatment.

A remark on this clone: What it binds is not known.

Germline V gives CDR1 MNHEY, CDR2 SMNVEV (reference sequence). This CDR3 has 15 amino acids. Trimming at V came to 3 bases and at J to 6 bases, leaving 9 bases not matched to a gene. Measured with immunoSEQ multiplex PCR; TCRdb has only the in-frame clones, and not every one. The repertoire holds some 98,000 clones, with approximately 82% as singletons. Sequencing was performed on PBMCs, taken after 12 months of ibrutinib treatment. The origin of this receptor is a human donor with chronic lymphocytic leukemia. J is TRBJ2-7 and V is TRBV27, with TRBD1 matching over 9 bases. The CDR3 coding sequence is TGTGCCAGCAGTTTTGAGGGGACAGGGTACGGCGAGCAGTACTTC. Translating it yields CASSFEGTGYGEQYF.